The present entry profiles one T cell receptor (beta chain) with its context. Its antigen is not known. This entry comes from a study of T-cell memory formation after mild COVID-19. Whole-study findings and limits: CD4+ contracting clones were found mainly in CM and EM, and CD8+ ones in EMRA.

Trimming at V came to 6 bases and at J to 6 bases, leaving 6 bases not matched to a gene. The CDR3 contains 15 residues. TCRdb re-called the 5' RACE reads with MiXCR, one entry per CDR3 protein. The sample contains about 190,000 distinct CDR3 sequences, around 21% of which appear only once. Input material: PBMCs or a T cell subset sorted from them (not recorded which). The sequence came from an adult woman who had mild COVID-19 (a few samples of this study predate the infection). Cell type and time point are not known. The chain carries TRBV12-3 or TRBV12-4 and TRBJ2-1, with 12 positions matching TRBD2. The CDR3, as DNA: TGTGCCAGCAGCCGCGGACTAGCGGGAACCAATGAGCAGTTCTTC. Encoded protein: CASSRGLAGTNEQFF.